This T cell receptor (beta chain) was sequenced during a study of T cell responses to AZD1222 COVID-19 vaccine (dated by TCRdb to 2020 to 2022). For the wider study: Because spike-specific TCR depth and breadth did not differ between the two schedules, AZD1222 recipients who got a second dose at roughly 4 weeks were pooled with those who got a second dose at roughly 12 weeks. TCR sequencing was performed for 230 to 250 trial participants, of whom 200 to 210 were given two doses of AZD1222 and some 26 were given two doses of MenACWY control vaccine. Trial participants were enrolled by age into subgroups of 18-55, 56-69 and 70-plus years, and around 150, 29 and 61 TCR-sequenced participants, respectively, were included in these subgroups. Broader findings and caveats from the paper: Conclusions about previously exposed vaccinees are limited because only a handful of AZD1222 recipients were SARS-CoV-2 seropositive at baseline. The 56-69-year group was small, and its depth increase did not reach significance, likely because of low power. Epitopes outside the regions mutated in the B.1.351 and B.1.1.7 variants were reportedly recognized by nearly half of the unique spike-specific TCRs. Vaccine-associated CD4 TCRs spanned the whole spike protein, with dominant responses in regions 160-218 and 743-854. Participants were mostly white British, with more females than males. The authors suggested clonal diversity may have been underestimated. After two AZD1222 doses, both the breadth and the depth of spike-specific TCRs were significantly higher than at day 0 and than in MenACWY recipients. Because no day 14 peak-response samples were available, the repertoires could be characterized only after the peak T cell response.

Notes on this clone: Its antigen is not yet known. Base qualities are missing; no much larger clone stands one base away.

In light of the paper, this sample's time point label describes: baseline before first vaccination. Samples from vaccinated people were obtained from the UK trials COV001 and COV002, which included a single-blind randomized controlled phase 2/3 trial of AZD1222 (ChAdOx1 nCoV-19) in healthy adults. Trial participant PBMC samples were collected at day 0 and day 28 after the second dose for TCRbeta chain sequencing. The CDR3 regions of human TCRbeta chains were subjected to immunosequencing. The authors processed their data as follows. TCRs in the repertoires were matched against a reference library of SARS-CoV-2-specific TCRs that had been generated with the MIRA antigen-specificity platform. Breadth was defined as the fraction of unique TCRs that were SARS-CoV-2-associated, and depth was defined as the fraction of total T cells that were SARS-CoV-2-associated. Using the MIRA data, every spike-specific TCR was mapped to the spike region that the TCR reacted to and assigned to either a CD4 or a CD8 class. Log10-transformed breadth and depth values were compared by one-way ANOVA with Sidak's multiple comparisons tests. The source is immuneACCESS, and TCRdb retained only in-frame sequences with V and J called. Part of the clones is not carried over; for the studies checked, unresolved V genes explain less than half of this, and the remainder is unexplained. V and J calls and clone size are those listed in that table; D and trimming were worked out from the DNA. The sample records under 140,000 clones, 70% to 90% of which are singletons. Less than 3.5% of the sample lies in the top ten.

CDR1 SGHAT and CDR2 FQNNGV are derived from the germline V gene. The CDR3 runs 19 amino acids, cysteine and phenylalanine included. Kept here is only the CDR3 DNA, which spans 57 bases and is read in frame from base 1. V is reduced by 2 bases and J by 4 bases, leaving a spacing of 24 bases between them. Recombination connected TRBV11-2 to TRBJ1-5, with the D segment identity uncertain. Specimen: peripheral blood, collected on day 0 of AZD1222 vaccination. This receptor was obtained from an adult in good health. The nucleotide sequence reads as follows: TGTGCCAGCAGCTTAACGGTGGCCCGTCATGGGGTCTGGAATCAGCCCCAGCATTTT. Protein translation: CASSLTVARHGVWNQPQHF.